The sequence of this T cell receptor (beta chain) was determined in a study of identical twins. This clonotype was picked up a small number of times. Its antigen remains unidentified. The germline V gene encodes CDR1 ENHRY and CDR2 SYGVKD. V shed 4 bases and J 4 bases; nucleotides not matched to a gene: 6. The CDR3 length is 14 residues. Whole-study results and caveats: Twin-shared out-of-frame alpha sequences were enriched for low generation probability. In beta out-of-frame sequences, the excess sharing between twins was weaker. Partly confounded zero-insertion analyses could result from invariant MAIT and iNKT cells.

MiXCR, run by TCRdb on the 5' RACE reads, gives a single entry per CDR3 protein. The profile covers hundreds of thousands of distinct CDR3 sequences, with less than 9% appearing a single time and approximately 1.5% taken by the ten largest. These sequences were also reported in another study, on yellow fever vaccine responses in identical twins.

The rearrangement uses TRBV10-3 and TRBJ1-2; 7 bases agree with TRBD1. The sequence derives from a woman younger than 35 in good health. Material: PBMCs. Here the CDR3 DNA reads TGTGCCATCAGTGGAGACAGGGAGGTCTATGGCTACACCTTC. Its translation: CAISGDREVYGYTF.